This T cell receptor (beta chain) was identified during a study of response to subunit inactivated influenza vaccine. The CDR3 is made up of 14 amino acids. Germline-derived CDR1 and CDR2 are SQVTM and ANQGSEA. Trimming took 1 base from V and 2 from J, leaving 8 bases between them. This clonotype was picked up a small number of times. TCRdb fed the RT-PCR reads into MiXCR, producing one record per CDR3 protein. The sample shows 500,000 to 600,000 distinct CDR3 sequences, about 15% of them seen only once. Sequencing used PBMCs from blood, obtained about 12 days after vaccination. The chain combines TRBV29-1 with TRBJ2-2; D remains ambiguous. The sequence came from a man aged 45-65 years who received an inactivated influenza vaccine. The CDR3 here is CSVEVPPNTGELFF. The CDR3 nucleotides read TGCAGCGTTGAAGTACCCCCAAACACCGGGGAGCTGTTTTTT.